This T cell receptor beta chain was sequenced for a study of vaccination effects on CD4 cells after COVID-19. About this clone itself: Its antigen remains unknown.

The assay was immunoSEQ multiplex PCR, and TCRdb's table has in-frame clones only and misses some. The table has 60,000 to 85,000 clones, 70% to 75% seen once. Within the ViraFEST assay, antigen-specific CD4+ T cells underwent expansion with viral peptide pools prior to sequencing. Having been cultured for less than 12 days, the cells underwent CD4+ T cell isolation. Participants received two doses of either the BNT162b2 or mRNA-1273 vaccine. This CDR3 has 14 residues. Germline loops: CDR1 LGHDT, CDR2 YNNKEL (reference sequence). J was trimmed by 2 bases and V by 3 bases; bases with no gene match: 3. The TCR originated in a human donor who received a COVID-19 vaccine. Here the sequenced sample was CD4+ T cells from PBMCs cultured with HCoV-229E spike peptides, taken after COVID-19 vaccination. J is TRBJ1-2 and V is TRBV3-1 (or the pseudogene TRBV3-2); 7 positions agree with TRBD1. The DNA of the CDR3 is TGTGCCAGCAGCCATACGACAGGGAACTATGGCTACACCTTC. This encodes CASSHTTGNYGYTF.